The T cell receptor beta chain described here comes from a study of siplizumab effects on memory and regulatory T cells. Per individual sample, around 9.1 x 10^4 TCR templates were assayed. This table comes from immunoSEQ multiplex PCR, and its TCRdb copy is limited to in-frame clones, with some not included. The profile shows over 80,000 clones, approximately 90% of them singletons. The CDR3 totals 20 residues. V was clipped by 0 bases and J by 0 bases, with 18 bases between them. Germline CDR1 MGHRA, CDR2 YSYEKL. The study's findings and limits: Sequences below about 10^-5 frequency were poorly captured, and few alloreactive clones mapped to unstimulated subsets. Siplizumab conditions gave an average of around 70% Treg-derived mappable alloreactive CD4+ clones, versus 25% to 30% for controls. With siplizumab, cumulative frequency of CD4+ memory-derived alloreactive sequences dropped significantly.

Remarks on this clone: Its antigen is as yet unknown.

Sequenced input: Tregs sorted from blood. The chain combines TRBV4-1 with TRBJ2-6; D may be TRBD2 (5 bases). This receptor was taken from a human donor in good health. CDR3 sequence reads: CASSQESGLTISSGANVLTF. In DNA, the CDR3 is TGCGCCAGCAGCCAAGAAAGCGGCTTAACTATTAGCTCTGGGGCCAACGTCCTGACTTTC.